The entry below gives a single T cell receptor (beta chain) sequence along with its context. The sample belongs to a study of cytomegalovirus exposure and HLA in healthy donors. Both 60 Vbeta primers and 13 Jbeta primers went into the PCR. The method was immunoSEQ multiplex PCR; TCRdb's version includes in-frame clones alone and lacks a portion of them. The profile shows over 50,000 clones, about 80% of them singletons. This CDR3 contains 14 residues. Germline CDR1 is SNHLY and CDR2 is FYNNEI. V was clipped by 7 bases and J by 5 bases; unmatched bases: 6. This TCR derives from a middle-aged man in good health and CMV-seronegative. Sequencing was carried out using PBMCs. V usage is TRBV2 and J usage is TRBJ2-1; TRBD2 aligns across 9 bases. CDR3 sequence: CASKAASGDNEQFF. The DNA for the CDR3 is TGTGCCAGCAAGGCGGCTAGCGGGGACAATGAGCAGTTCTTC.